These 21 T cell receptor beta chains were all obtained from the same sample, sequenced in a study of cytomegalovirus exposure and HLA in healthy donors. The PCR made use of 60 Vbeta and 13 Jbeta primers. TCRdb's copy holds only in-frame clones and misses some; the assay was immunoSEQ multiplex PCR. Of 150,000 to 200,000 clones in the sample, about 85% were seen once. The sequenced material came from PBMCs. The receptors originated from a man younger than 35 in good health and CMV-seropositive.

CDR3 amino acids: CASSQEPTGNEKLFF. CDR3 coding DNA: TGCGCCAGCAGCCAAGAGCCGACAGGGAATGAAAAACTGTTTTTT. This chain uses TRBV4-3 with TRBJ1-4; the match to TRBD1 covers 7 bases. From germline, CDR1 is LGHNA and CDR2 YSLEER. V lost 0 bases to trimming and J lost 5 bases; unmatched junction nucleotides: 3. This CDR3 contains 15 residues.

The J gene is TRBJ2-7, the V gene TRBV5-4; 12 bases are a match to TRBD1. This CDR3 comprises 14 residues. V was pared by 6 bases and J by 4 bases, with 5 bases of the junction left unmatched. Germline assignment: CDR1 SGHNT and CDR2 YYREEE (reference sequence). This chain's CDR3 is CASTRDRGLYEQYF. Written as DNA, the CDR3 is TGTGCCAGCACAAGGGACAGGGGGCTTTACGAGCAGTACTTC.

The chain joins TRBV5-4 to TRBJ2-5; 8 bases map to TRBD2. The V and J ends lost 1 base and 12 bases, in that order; junction bases with no gene match: 8. This CDR3 region has 13 residues. Germline values: CDR1 SGHNT, CDR2 YYREEE (reference sequence). CDR3 sequence: CASSLSGLAGEYF. As DNA, the CDR3 is TGTGCCAGCAGCTTGTCGGGGCTAGCGGGCGAGTACTTC.

V and J are TRBV7-6 and TRBJ2-1; a possible D gene is TRBD1 (6 bases). V was trimmed by 1 base and J by 3 bases, leaving 19 bases between them. Germline V gene data show CDR1 as SGHVS and CDR2 as FNYEAQ. This CDR3 is built from 18 residues. Here the CDR3 reads CASSLVRGGGGVYNEQFF. The CDR3 DNA reads TGTGCCAGCAGCTTAGTGAGAGGGGGTGGGGGCGTCTACAATGAGCAGTTCTTC.

The chain employs TRBV10-3 and TRBJ1-1; D uncertain. Germline CDR1 reads ENHRY; CDR2 reads SYGVKD. Trimming took 6 bases from V and 4 from J, leaving 9 bases between them. There are 12 residues in the CDR3. CDR3 sequence: CAISSGSTEAFF. In DNA, the CDR3 is TGTGCCATCAGCTCAGGTAGCACTGAAGCTTTCTTT.

The chain uses TRBV29-1 and TRBJ1-1; D may be TRBD1 (5 bases). CDR1 is SQVTM and CDR2 is ANQGSEA in the germline V gene. V shed 3 bases and J shed 2 bases, with 10 bases lying between them. The CDR3 runs to 13 residues. The CDR3 is CSVEAGKNTEAFF. CDR3 bases: TGCAGCGTTGAGGCAGGGAAAAACACTGAAGCTTTCTTT.

The J gene is TRBJ1-1, the V gene TRBV9; D unclear. V gave up 0 bases and J gave up 0 bases, with 9 bases separating them. Germline-derived CDR1 and CDR2 are SGDLS and YYNGEE. The CDR3 totals 15 residues. The CDR3, as DNA: TGTGCCAGCAGCGTAGCCCTTCAGATGAACACTGAAGCTTTCTTT. This encodes CASSVALQMNTEAFF.

The CDR3 loop reads CAIGNRGNYGYTF. CDR3 DNA sequence: TGTGCCATCGGAAACAGGGGTAACTATGGCTACACCTTC. V usage is TRBV10-3 and J usage is TRBJ1-2, with 7 bases fitting TRBD1. This CDR3 has 13 residues. CDR1 ENHRY and CDR2 SYGVKD come from the germline V gene. The trim removed 8 bases at V and 1 base at J, leaving 4 bases unmatched.

Remarks on this clone: Relative to the germline gene, one junction end is altered; a read error may explain this. In DNA form, the CDR3 reads TGTGCCAGCAGCGAGAGAGGGACAGGGGCGTCTGGGGCCAACGGCCTGACTTTC. It is translated as CASSERGTGASGANGLTF. The chain carries TRBV5-6 and TRBJ2-6; 10 positions match TRBD1. Germline loops: CDR1 SGHDT, CDR2 YYEEEE. This CDR3 has 18 residues.

This clone was seen at least ten times. This chain uses TRBV18 with TRBJ1-1; D is unresolved. The CDR3 extends over 15 amino acids. Germline V gives CDR1 KGHSH, CDR2 LQKENI. Trimming shortened V by 3 bases and J by 1 base, and 12 bases separated the two germline ends. CDR3 protein: CASSPVQKSNTEAFF. CDR3 DNA: TGTGCCAGCTCACCCGTACAGAAATCGAACACTGAAGCTTTCTTT.

CDR3 in amino acids: CAWSGLGGVDTGELFF. The CDR3 region has the DNA TGTGCCTGGAGTGGGCTCGGGGGAGTCGACACCGGGGAGCTGTTTTTT. The chain couples TRBV30 to TRBJ2-2; D may be TRBD2 (6 bases). V was clipped by 1 base and J by 3 bases, with 15 bases between them. This CDR3 contains 16 residues. Per the germline V gene, CDR1 is GTSNPN and CDR2 is SVGIG (reference sequence).

The chain employs TRBV30 and TRBJ1-6; D is perhaps TRBD1 (6 bases). There are 13 residues in the CDR3. Germline lookup yields CDR1 GTSNPN and CDR2 SVGIG (reference sequence). V was pared by 4 bases and J by 7 bases, with 11 bases between. DNA of the CDR3: TGTGCCTGGACCCCTCAGGGGAATTCACCCCTCCACTTT. It specifies CAWTPQGNSPLHF.

The chain employs TRBV2 and TRBJ2-3; TRBD2 agrees at 8 bases. Germline values: CDR1 SNHLY, CDR2 FYNNEI. The CDR3 has 15 amino acids. J gave up 3 bases and V 7 bases, and 9 bases lay outside the gene matches. CDR3 DNA sequence: TGTGCCAGCATGCCGTCAGGCGGGGGGACAGATACGCAGTATTTT. This codes for CASMPSGGGTDTQYF.

The chain employs TRBV2 and TRBJ1-2; 9 nucleotides agree with TRBD1. With 5 bases clipped from V and 4 bases from J, the junction kept 11 bases outside the gene matches. Germline-derived CDR1 and CDR2 are SNHLY and FYNNEI. There are 16 residues in the CDR3. CDR3 nucleotide sequence: TGTGCCAGCAGTCAGAGAAGCGGGACAGGGATCTATGGCTACACCTTC. Its protein product is CASSQRSGTGIYGYTF.

The V and J genes are TRBV19 and TRBJ1-1, with D tentatively TRBD1 (5 bases). This CDR3 has 14 amino acids. The V and J ends lost 6 bases and 1 base respectively, with 12 bases between them. Germline CDR1 LNHDA, CDR2 SQIVND (reference sequence). The CDR3 DNA follows: TGTGCCAGTAGCTCGGGACTGAAGAACACTGAAGCTTTCTTT. This gives the protein CASSSGLKNTEAFF.

The V and J genes are TRBV27 and TRBJ1-4; 9 nucleotides align to TRBD1. Germline CDR1 reads MNHEY; CDR2 reads SMNVEV (reference sequence). Germline trimming cut 6 bases from V and 8 bases from J; bases unmatched to any gene: 4. CDR3 length: 13 amino acids. CDR3 in amino acids: CASSNRGQEKLFF. CDR3 DNA: TGTGCCAGCAGCAACAGGGGGCAGGAAAAACTGTTTTTT. The entire variable domain, with the rest obtained from reference TRBV27 and TRBJ1-4, is as follows: EAQVTQNPRYLITVTGKKLTVTCSQNMNHEYMSWYRQDPGLGLRQIYYSMNVEVTDKGDVPEGYKVSRKEKRNFPLILESPSPNQTSLYFCASSNRGQEKLFFGSGTQLSVL.

The chain employs TRBV4-2 and TRBJ2-1; 9 nucleotides agree with TRBD2. CDR1 is LGHNA and CDR2 is YNFKEQ in the germline V gene. CDR3 length: 17 amino acids. V trimming: 0 bases; J trimming: 4 bases; junction bases outside the gene matches: 7. DNA for the CDR3: TGTGCCAGCAGCCAAGATCAAGGTAGCGGGGGTTACAATGAGCAGTTCTTC. Amino acids: CASSQDQGSGGYNEQFF.

The chain is built from TRBV5-4 and TRBJ2-7, with 8 bases lining up with TRBD2. From germline, CDR1 is SGHNT and CDR2 YYREEE (reference sequence). V lost 4 bases, J lost 3 bases, and 9 bases stayed unmatched. The CDR3 is 15 amino acids. The CDR3 loop reads CASSTSGGGHYEQYF. The CDR3 DNA is TGTGCCAGCAGCACCTCCGGGGGGGGACACTACGAGCAGTACTTC. The full variable domain, with the rest looked up from reference TRBV5-4 and TRBJ2-7, is ETGVTQSPTHLIKTRGQQVTLRCSSQSGHNTVSWYQQALGQGPQFIFQYYREEENGRGNFPPRFSGLQFPNYSSELNVNALELDDSALYLCASSTSGGGHYEQYFGPGTRLTVT.

The V and J genes are TRBV30 and TRBJ1-2; D may be TRBD1 (5 bases). Germline CDR1 and CDR2: GTSNPN and SVGIG (reference sequence). V dropped 3 bases and J dropped 4 bases, with 24 bases sitting between them. The length of the CDR3 is 17 residues. This CDR3 reads CAWSMAGTVVAFYGYTF. In nucleotides, the CDR3 is TGTGCCTGGAGCATGGCCGGGACTGTAGTCGCTTTCTATGGCTACACCTTC.

The chain uses TRBV18 and TRBJ1-1, with 9 bases that match TRBD1. V trimming: 2 bases; J trimming: 1 base; junction bases outside the gene matches: 5. The CDR3 has 16 amino acids. Per the germline V gene, CDR1 is KGHSH and CDR2 is LQKENI. For the CDR3, the DNA is TGTGCCAGCTCACCAATTGCGACAGGGGGGAACACTGAAGCTTTCTTT. Its translation is CASSPIATGGNTEAFF. The complete variable domain, with remaining parts taken from reference TRBV18 and TRBJ1-1, reads NAGVMQNPRHLVRRRGQEARLRCSPMKGHSHVYWYRQLPEEGLKFMVYLQKENIIDESGMPKERFSAEFPKEGPSILRIQQVVRGDSAAYFCASSPIATGGNTEAFFGQGTRLTVV.

Turning to this clone: This sample includes further DNA sequences coding for the same CDR3. This chain links TRBV7-9 with TRBJ2-5; unclear D gene. TRBJ2-7 matches the DNA end more closely, so the J call is doubtful. The CDR3 length is 14 residues. CDR1 and CDR2 (germline): SEHNR, FQNEAQ (reference sequence). The CDR3 bases are TGTGCCAGCAGCCCCCCGGGTTCCTCCTACGAGCAGTACTTC. Translation gives CASSPPGSSYEQYF.